This T cell receptor beta chain was sequenced during a study of T cells in Graves' hyperthyroidism and ophthalmopathy. Findings and caveats of the study: Clonotypes that were expanded in thyroid above 0.001 mostly appeared in blood too. Ophthalmopathy cases were set apart from stable hyperthyroidism by a 13 V-J model.

Researchers amplified the TCR beta CDR3 regions from RNA transcripts. HTBI primers were the set used in a first-round RT-PCR of the TCR CDR3. Using its own MiXCR run on the multiplex PCR reads, TCRdb lists one record per CDR3 protein. The table includes around 300,000 distinct CDR3 sequences, around a fifth detected once. Germline V lookup: CDR1 LGHDT, CDR2 YNNKEL (reference sequence). This CDR3 is built from 15 residues. Between the trimmed V and J ends, which lost 6 bases and 4 bases, there was a span of 19 bases. There are many counts of this clonotype. What it binds is not known. The sequencing sample was made of blood. The chain links TRBV3-1 to TRBJ2-7; the D gene is possibly TRBD2 (5 bases). The clonotype originates from a middle-aged man with Graves' ophthalmopathy. CDR3 DNA sequence: TGTGCCAGCAGTTCGTACCGGGATTCGGCATACGAGCAGTACTTC. Its translation is CASSSYRDSAYEQYF.